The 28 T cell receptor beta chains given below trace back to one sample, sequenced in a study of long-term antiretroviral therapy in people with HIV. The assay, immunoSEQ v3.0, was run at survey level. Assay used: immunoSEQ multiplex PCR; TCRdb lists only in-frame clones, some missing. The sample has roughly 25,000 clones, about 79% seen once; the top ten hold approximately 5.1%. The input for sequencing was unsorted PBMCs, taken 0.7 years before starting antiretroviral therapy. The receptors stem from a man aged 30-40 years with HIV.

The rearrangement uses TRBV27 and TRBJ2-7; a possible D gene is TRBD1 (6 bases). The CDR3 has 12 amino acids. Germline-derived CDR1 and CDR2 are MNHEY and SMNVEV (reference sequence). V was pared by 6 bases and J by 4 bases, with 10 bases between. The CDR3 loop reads CASSLTGYEQYF. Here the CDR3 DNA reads TGTGCCAGCAGCTTGACAGGTTACGAGCAGTACTTC.

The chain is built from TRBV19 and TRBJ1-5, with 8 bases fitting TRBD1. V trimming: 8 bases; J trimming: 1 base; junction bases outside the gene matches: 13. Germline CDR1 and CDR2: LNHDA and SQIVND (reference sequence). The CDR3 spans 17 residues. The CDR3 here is CASQSPDRGGSNQPQHF. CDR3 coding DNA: TGTGCCAGTCAATCGCCCGACAGGGGTGGGAGCAATCAGCCCCAGCATTTT.

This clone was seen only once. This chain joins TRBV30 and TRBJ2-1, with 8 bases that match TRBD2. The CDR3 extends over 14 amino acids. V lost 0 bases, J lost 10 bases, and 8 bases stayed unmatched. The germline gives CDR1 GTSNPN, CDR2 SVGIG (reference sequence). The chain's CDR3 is CAWSVSRGGREQFF. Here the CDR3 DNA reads TGTGCCTGGAGTGTAAGTCGGGGGGGCAGGGAGCAGTTCTTC.

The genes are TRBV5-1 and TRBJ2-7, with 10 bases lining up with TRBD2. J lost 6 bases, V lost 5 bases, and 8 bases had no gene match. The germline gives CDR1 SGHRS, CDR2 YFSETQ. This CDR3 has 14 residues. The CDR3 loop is CASRRTSGGGEQYF. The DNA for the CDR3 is TGCGCCAGCAGGCGGACTAGCGGAGGGGGCGAGCAGTACTTC.

Here the CDR3 DNA reads TGTGCCACCACCCGGGGAACTAGCGGGGGGAGGGCAGATACGCAGTATTTT. It yields the protein CATTRGTSGGRADTQYF. The chain combines TRBV5-4 with TRBJ2-3; 12 nucleotides line up with TRBD2. From germline, CDR1 is SGHNT and CDR2 YYREEE (reference sequence). The V segment lost 9 bases and the J segment 4 bases; nucleotides outside the gene matches: 15. The CDR3 consists of 17 residues.

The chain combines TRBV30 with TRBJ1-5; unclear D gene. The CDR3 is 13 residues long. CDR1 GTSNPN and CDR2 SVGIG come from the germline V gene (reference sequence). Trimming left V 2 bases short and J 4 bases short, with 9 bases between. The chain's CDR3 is CAWSQKLNQPQHF. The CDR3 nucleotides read TGTGCCTGGAGTCAAAAGTTGAATCAGCCCCAGCATTTT.

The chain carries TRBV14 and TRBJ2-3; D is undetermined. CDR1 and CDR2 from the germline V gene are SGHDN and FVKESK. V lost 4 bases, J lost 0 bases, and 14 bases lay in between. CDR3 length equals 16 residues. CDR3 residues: CASSRAATASTDTQYF. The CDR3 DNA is TGTGCCAGCAGCCGAGCAGCAACCGCTAGCACAGATACGCAGTATTTT.

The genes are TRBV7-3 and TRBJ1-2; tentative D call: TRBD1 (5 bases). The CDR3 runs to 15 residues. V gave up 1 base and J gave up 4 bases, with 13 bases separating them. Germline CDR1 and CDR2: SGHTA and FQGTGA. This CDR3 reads CASSLMGTAVYGYTF. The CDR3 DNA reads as TGTGCCAGCAGCTTAATGGGGACGGCTGTCTATGGCTACACCTTC.

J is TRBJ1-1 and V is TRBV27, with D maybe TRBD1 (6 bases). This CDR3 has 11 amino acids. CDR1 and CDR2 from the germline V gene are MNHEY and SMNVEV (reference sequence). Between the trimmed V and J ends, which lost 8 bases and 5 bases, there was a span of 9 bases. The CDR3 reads CASEGGTEAFF. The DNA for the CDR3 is TGTGCCAGCGAGGGGGGGACTGAAGCTTTCTTT.

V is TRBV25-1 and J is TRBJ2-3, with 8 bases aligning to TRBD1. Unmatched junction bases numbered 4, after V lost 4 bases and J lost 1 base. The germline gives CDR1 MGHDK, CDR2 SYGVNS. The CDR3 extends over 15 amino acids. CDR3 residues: CASSGRGQGTDTQYF. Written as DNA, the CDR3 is TGTGCCAGCAGTGGACGGGGACAGGGCACAGATACGCAGTATTTT.

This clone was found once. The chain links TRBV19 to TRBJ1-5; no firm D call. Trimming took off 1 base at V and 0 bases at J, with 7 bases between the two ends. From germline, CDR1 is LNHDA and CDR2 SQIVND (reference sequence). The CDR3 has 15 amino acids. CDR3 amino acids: CASSIGGYSNQPQHF. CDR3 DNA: TGTGCCAGTAGTATAGGGGGATATAGCAATCAGCCCCAGCATTTT.

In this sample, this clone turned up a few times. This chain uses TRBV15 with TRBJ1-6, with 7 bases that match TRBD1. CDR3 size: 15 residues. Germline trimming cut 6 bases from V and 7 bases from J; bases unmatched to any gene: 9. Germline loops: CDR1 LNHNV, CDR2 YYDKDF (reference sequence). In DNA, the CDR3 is TGTGCCACCAGTCCCCGGGACAGAGGAAATTCACCCCTCCACTTT. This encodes CATSPRDRGNSPLHF.

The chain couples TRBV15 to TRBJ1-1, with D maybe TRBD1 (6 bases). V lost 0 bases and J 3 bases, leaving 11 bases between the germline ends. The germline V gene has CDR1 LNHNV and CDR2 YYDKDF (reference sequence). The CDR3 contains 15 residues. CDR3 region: CATSRDLRGYTEAFF. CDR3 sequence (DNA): TGTGCCACCAGCAGAGATCTGAGGGGGTACACTGAAGCTTTCTTT.

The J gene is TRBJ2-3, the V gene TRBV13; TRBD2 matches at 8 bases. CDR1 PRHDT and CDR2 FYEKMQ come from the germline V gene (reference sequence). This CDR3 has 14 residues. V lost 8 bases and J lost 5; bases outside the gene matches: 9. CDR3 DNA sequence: TGTGCCAGCGGTAGCGGGGCCCTGATAGATACGCAGTATTTT. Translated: CASGSGALIDTQYF.

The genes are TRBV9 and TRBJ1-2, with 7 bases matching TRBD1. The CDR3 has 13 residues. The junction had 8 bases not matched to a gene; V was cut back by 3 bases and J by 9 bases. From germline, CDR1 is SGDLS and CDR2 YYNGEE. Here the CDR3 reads CASSGTGERSYTF. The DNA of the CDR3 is TGTGCCAGCAGCGGCACAGGGGAAAGGAGCTACACCTTC. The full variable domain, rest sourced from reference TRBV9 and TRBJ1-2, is DSGVTQTPKHLITATGQRVTLRCSPRSGDLSVYWYQQSLDQGLQFLIQYYNGEERAKGNILERFSAQQFPDLHSELNLSSLELGDSALYFCASSGTGERSYTFGSGTRLTVV.

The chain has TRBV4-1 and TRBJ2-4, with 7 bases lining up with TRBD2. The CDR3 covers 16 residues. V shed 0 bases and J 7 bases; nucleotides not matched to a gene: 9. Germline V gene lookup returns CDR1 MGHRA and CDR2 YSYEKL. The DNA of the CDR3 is TGCGCCAGCAGCCAAGATAGCTGGGGAGGGTCTAACATTCAGTACTTC. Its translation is CASSQDSWGGSNIQYF.

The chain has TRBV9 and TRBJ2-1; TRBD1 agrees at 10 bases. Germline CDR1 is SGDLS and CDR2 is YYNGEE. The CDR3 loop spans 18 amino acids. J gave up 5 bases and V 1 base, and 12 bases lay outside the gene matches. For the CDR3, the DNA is TGTGCCAGCAGCGTATTGGGGCGACAGGGGGCGCCCAACAATGAGCAGTTCTTC. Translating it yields CASSVLGRQGAPNNEQFF.

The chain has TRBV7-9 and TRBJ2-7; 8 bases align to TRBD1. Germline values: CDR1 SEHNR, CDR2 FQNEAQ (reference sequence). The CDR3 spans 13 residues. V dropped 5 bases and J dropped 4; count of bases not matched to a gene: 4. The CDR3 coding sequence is TGTGCCAGCAGCCCGGACAGGGCATACGAGCAGTACTTC. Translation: CASSPDRAYEQYF.

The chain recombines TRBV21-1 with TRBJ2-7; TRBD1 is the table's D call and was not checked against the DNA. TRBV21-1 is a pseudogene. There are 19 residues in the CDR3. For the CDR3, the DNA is TGTGCCAGCAGCAAACCTAAGGGAGAGCTACGACAGGTCTACGAATCGCAGTACTTC. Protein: CASSKPKGELRQVYESQYF.

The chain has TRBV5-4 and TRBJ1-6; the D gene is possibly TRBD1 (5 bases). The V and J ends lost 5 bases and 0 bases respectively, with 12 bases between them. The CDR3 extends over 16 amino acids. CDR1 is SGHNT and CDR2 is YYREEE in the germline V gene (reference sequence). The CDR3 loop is CASRISGSSYNSPLHF. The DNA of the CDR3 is TGTGCCAGCAGAATATCAGGGTCCTCCTATAATTCACCCCTCCACTTT.

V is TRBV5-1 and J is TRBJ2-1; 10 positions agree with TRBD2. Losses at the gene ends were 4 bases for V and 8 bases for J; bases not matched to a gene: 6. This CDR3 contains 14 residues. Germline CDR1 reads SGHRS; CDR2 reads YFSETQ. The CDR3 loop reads CASSLAGVSHEQFF. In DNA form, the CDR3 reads TGCGCCAGCAGCCTAGCGGGAGTTTCCCATGAGCAGTTCTTC.

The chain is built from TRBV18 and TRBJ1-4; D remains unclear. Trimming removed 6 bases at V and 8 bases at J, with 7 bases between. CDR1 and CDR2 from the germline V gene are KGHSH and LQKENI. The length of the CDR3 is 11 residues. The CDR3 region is CASSPGEKLFF. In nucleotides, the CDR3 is TGTGCCAGCTCTCCGGGGGAAAAACTGTTTTTT.

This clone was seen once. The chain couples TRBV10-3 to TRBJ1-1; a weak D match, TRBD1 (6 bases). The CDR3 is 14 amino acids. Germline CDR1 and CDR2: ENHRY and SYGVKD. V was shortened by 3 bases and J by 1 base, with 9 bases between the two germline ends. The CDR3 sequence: CAISEGGGNTEAFF. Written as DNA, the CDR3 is TGTGCCATCAGTGAAGGGGGGGGGAACACTGAAGCTTTCTTT.

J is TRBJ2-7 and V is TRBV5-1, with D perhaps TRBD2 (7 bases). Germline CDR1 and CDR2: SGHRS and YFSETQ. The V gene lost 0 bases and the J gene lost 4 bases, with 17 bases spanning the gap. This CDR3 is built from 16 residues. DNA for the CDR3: TGCGCCAGCAGCTTGGGGGAGGGGGGACAAGTGTACGAGCAGTACTTC. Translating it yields CASSLGEGGQVYEQYF. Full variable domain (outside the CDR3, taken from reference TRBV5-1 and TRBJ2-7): KAGVTQTPRYLIKTRGQQVTLSCSPISGHRSVSWYQQTPGQGLQFLFEYFSETQRNKGNFPGRFSGRQFSNSRSEMNVSTLELGDSALYLCASSLGEGGQVYEQYFGPGTRLTVT.

CDR3: CSVLGGLETQYF. Here the CDR3 DNA reads TGCAGCGTCCTTGGGGGGCTCGAGACCCAGTACTTC. The chain has TRBV29-1 and TRBJ2-5; D possibly uses TRBD1 or TRBD2 (6 bases each). The V gene lost 6 bases and the J gene lost 5 bases, with 13 bases spanning the gap. Per germline, CDR1 SQVTM and CDR2 ANQGSEA. The CDR3 length is 12 residues. The variable domain in full, with the rest retrieved from reference TRBV29-1 and TRBJ2-5, is SAVISQKPSRDICQRGTSLTIQCQVDSQVTMMFWYRQQPGQSLTLIATANQGSEATYESGFVIDKFPISRPNLTFSTLTVSNMSPEDSSIYLCSVLGGLETQYFGPGTRLLVL.

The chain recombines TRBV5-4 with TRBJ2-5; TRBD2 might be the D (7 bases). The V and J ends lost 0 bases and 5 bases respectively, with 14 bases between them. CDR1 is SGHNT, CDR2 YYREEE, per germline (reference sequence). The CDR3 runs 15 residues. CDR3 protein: CASSLGGGGGETQYF. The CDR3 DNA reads TGTGCCAGCAGCTTGGGGGGGGGCGGCGGGGAGACCCAGTACTTC.

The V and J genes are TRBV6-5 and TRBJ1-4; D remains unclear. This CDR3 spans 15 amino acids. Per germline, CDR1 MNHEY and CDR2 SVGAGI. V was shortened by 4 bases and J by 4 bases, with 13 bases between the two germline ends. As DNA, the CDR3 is TGTGCCAGCAGTTCCCTTCCTGGCGGTAATGAAAAACTGTTTTTT. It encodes CASSSLPGGNEKLFF.

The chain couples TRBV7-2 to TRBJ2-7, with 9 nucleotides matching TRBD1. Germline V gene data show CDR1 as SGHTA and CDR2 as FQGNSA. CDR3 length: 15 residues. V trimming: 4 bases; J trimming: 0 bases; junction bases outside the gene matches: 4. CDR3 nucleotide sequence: TGTGCCAGCAGCTCCGACAGGGGGATCTCCTACGAGCAGTACTTC. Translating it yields CASSSDRGISYEQYF.